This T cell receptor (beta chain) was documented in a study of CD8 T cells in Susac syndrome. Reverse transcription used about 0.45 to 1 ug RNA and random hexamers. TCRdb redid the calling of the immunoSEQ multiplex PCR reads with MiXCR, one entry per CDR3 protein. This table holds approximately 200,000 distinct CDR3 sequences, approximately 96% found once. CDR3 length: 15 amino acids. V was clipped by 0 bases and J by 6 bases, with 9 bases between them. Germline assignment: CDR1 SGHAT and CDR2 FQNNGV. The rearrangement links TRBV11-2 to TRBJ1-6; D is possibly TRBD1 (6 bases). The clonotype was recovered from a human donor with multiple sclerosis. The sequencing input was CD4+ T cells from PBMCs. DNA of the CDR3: TGTGCCAGCAGCTTAGATGGACAGTTTAATTCACCCCTCCACTTT. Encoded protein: CASSLDGQFNSPLHF.